This TCR beta chain was recorded in a study of tumor-infiltrating lymphocytes in primary liver carcinoma (dated by TCRdb to about 2017). As for the study more broadly: Hepatocellular carcinoma (four) or combined HCC and intrahepatic cholangiocarcinoma (one) was present in the five patients, who were three men and two women aged 30 to 69 years. Tumors of the five patients were stage T1-T3 N0M0 with maximum diameters of roughly 4.2 to 11 cm. Each sample produced roughly 3.5 to 8 million productive TCRbeta reads, and read depth showed no significant difference between tissue types. Across five regions of each liver tumor, along with adjacent normal tissue and blood, the study brought together TCRbeta repertoire sequencing, expression microarrays and whole-exome sequencing. A total of about 35 specimens from 5 patients, comprising some 25 tumor regions, 5 adjacent noncancerous liver tissues and 5 peripheral blood samples, were covered by TCRbeta repertoire sequencing. To link TCRbeta repertoire diversity with the local molecular phenotype, the roughly 26 tumor region samples were profiled using Agilent mRNA microarrays. High reproducibility was observed for the technical replicate repertoires, with mean shared-clone rates around 0.9 and correlation coefficients above 0.95.

Based on the germline V gene, the CDR1 and CDR2 sequences are SNHLY and FYNNEI. The CDR3 contains 12 residues, cysteine and phenylalanine counted. Just the 36-base CDR3 DNA is kept, in frame starting at base 1. Without any cell sorting, total RNA and DNA were extracted together from about 20-30 mg of bulk tissue using the AllPrep DNA/RNA mini kit. Surgical resection was performed in China between late 2015 and early 2016 on about five patients with histopathologically diagnosed primary liver carcinoma. Patients had chronic HBV infection and were treatment-naive at sampling. Five spatially separated regions were sampled from each tumor: the superior, inferior, left-lateral and right-lateral poles, plus the tumor centre. Histological examination found more than 85% viable tumor cells in every tumor sample. Fresh tumor and adjacent tissue pieces were bisected, with one half stored in RNAlater at -80 degrees C and the other half sent for histology.

Using a constant-region primer and ProtoScript II reverse transcriptase, TCRbeta-specific cDNA was reverse-transcribed from about 460 ng total RNA. TCRbeta libraries were built with three nested multiplex PCR rounds, a slightly modified ARM-PCR procedure. Each of the first two PCR rounds ran for roughly 9 cycles and used multiplex TRBV1-TRBV30 forward primers together with a Cbeta reverse primer. Sample barcodes and Illumina adapters were added in a final 25-cycle PCR using Deep VentR polymerase. Before sequencing, amplicons between 200 and 500 bp were purified from gel using a QIAquick gel extraction kit. The TCRbeta amplicons were sequenced with 250-bp paired-end reads on an Illumina HiSeq 2500. Regarding the original processing steps: Reads were quality-trimmed with Trimmomatic v0.33, and paired reads were merged with FLASH v1.2.11 to recover full CDR3 sequences. V, D and J germline segments were assigned to the rearranged TCRbeta sequences by MiGEC v1.2.1b. Clonotype statistics and Shannon-Wiener diversity indices were computed with VDJtools v1.0.0. Except for diversity analysis, only the 250 most abundant clonotypes of each sample were used in subsequent analyses to reduce sampling bias. TCRdb took the public reads, trimmed them with fastp at Q25, ran MiXCR for clone calling and kept in-frame beta chains. Identical CDR3 proteins give one entry, which carries the most common genes and DNA. These V and J calls derive from TCRdb rather than the authors' analysis. In this sample the table shows 100,000 to 150,000 distinct CDR3 sequences, roughly three fifths of which occur a single time. In total, the top ten clones hold around 9% of the sample.

A word on this clonotype: This clone's antigen is unknown. No much larger clonotype is one base removed from it; base qualities were not supplied.

What the authors observed across the whole study: With just four to six patients in the study, the authors point out that the findings should be validated in a larger study. Since the samples were bulk and unsorted, there was no way to compare CD4+ and CD8+ T cell repertoires. A significantly larger repertoire fraction was made up by the top 250 clones in tumors than in blood (p = 0.039). Because sequencing covered only the TCR beta chain and unpaired alpha chains were not captured, true repertoire diversity is likely underestimated. Repertoire overlap was higher between tumor regions (mean roughly 35%) than tumor-adjacent (17%) or tumor-blood (roughly 14%) pairs, consistent with antigen-driven expansion. Only roughly 8-24% of top clones appeared in all five regions of a tumor, which suggests that tumor-infiltrating T cells are spatially heterogeneous.

Recombination connected TRBV2 to TRBJ2-3; 7 bases in the junction line up with TRBD1. The sequence came from a woman between 55 and 75 years old with primary liver carcinoma and hepatitis B virus infection. The sample was liver tumor tissue from sampling region 1. This specimen's cell subset or site label, per the study, means: tumor region T1, superior pole. CDR3 region: CATKGAADTQYF. In nucleotide form, the sequence is TGTGCAACAAAGGGGGCCGCGGATACGCAGTATTTT.